This TCR beta chain emerged from a study of shared T cell receptors in the human thymus. V shed 2 bases, J shed 6 bases, and the junction held 4 bases outside the gene matches. CDR3 length: 15 amino acids. Germline lookup yields CDR1 MDHEN and CDR2 SYDVKM. This clone has only a few counts. Measured with immunoSEQ multiplex PCR; TCRdb has only the in-frame clones, and not every one. The table shows about 710,000 clones, with more than 75% occurring only once. This same sample was also part of a study on human thymus T cells. That study adds: Resections that were taken during corrective heart surgery supplied the thymus tissue.

Sequencing input: thymocytes. The source of this sequence is a boy younger than two with a congenital heart defect. The chain is built from TRBV28 and TRBJ1-6; TRBD1 matches 7 bases. CDR3 sequence: CASSLRGQPNSPLHF. CDR3 nucleotide sequence: TGTGCCAGCAGTTTAAGGGGACAGCCTAATTCACCCCTCCACTTT.